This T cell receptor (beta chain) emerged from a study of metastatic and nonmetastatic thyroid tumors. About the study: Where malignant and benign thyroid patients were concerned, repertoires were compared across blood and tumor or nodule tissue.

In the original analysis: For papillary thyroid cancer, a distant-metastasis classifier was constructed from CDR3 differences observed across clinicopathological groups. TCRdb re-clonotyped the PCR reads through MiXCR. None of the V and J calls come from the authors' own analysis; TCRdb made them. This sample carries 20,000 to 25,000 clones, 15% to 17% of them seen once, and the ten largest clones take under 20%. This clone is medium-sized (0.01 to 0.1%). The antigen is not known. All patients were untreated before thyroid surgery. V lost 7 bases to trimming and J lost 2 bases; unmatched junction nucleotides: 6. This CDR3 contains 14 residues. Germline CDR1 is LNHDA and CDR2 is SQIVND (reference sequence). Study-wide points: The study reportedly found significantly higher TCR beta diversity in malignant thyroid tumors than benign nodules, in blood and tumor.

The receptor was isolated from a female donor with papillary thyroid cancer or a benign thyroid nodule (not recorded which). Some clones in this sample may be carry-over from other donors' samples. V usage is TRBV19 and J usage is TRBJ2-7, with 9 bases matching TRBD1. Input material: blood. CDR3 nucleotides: TGTGCCAGTAAACGGACAGGGGATGCCTACGAGCAGTACTTC. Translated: CASKRTGDAYEQYF.